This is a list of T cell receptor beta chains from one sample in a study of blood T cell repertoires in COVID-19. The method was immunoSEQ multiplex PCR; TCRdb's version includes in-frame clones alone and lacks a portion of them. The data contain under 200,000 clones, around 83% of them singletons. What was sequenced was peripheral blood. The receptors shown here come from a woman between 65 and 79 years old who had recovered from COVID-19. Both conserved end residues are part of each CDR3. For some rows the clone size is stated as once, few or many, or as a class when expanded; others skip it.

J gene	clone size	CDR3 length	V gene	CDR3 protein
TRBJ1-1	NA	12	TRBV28	CASSLWWGRAFF
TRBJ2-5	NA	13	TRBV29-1	CSAERQQGETQYF
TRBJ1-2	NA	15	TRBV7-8	CASSLRYRTPYGYTF
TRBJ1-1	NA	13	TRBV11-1	CASTWIEDTEAFF
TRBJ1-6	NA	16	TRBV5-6	CASSLMEGPGGSPLHF
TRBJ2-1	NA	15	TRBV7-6	CASSPPGLAANEQFF
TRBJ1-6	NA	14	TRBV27	CASTRTGDNSPLHF
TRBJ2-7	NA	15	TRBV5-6	CASSPAPLSSYEQYF
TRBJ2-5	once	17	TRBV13	CASSLGLAGENQETQYF
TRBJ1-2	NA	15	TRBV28	CASSPSWTENYGYTF
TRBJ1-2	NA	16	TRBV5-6	CASSPVGQPFKDGYTF
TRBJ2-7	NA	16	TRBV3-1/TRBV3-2	CASSRPGQSNSYEQYF
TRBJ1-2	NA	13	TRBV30	CAWAPPGLYGYTF
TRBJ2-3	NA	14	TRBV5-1	CASNGATSTDTQYF
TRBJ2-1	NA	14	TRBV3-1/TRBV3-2	CASSPSGVYNEQFF
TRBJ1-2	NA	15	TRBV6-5	CASGTRIIANYGYTF
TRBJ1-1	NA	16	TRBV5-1	CASSLGTGGVNTEAFF
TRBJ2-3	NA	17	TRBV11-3	CASSPNMGGAGPDTQYF
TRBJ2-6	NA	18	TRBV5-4	CASSPPTGAKPGANVLTF
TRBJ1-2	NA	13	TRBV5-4	CASSLGSGGGYTF
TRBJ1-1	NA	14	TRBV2	CAPRTGGADTEAFF
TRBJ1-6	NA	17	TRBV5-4	CASSLGGGGRYNSPLHF
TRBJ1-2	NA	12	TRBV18	CASSPRAVGYTF
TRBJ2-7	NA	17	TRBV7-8	CASSLAVGPVGSYEQYF
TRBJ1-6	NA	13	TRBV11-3	CASSHDSDSPLHF
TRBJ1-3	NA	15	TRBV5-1	CASSFDRDLGNTIYF
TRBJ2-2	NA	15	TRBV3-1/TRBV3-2	CASSQEAGNTGELFF
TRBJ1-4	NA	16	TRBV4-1	CASSQDLGRGYEKLFF
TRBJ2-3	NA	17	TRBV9	CASSHPAGTSPMDTQYF
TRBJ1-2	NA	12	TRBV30	CAWSREIHGYTF
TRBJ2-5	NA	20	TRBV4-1	CASSQTRGGRDTASKETQYF
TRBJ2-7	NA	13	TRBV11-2	CASSLVLYGEQYF
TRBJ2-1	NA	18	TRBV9	CASSVGASGRAVYNEQFF
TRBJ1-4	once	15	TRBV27	CASSPQDRPNEKLFF
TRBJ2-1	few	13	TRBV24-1	CATSDPQDRVQFF
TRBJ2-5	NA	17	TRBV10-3	CATNPGTGLPNQETQYF
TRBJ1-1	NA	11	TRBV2	CASSVRGEAFF
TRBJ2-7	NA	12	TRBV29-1	CSVDPQGGEQYF
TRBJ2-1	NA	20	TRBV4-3	CASSQGGLAGGPPWPNEQFF
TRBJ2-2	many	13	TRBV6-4	CASSDWRSPELFF
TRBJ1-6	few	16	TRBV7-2	CASSLAGGSYNSPLHF
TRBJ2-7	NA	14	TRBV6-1	CASSEGGTPYEQYF
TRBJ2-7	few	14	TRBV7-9	CASSLDSTGGLQYF
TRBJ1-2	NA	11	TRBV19	CATKRGIGYTF
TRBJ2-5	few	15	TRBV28	CASSLPGTVQETQYF
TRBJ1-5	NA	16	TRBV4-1	CASSQAQGGRMGTQHF
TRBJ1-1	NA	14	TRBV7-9	CASIPVEGGTEAFF
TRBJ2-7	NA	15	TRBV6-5	CASTPLGQGSYEQYF
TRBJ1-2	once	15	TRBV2	CASSGGQGAVEGYTF
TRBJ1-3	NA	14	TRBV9	CGSNEGASGNTIYF
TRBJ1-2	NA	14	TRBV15	CATSRGGDLGGYTF
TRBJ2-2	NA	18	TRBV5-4	CASSLAGGLALGGGELFF
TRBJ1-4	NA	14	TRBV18	CASSPRGPDEKLFF
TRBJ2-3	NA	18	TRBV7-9	CATHGGTRGHVPTDTQYF
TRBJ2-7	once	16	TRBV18	CASSPPGGTLPYEQYF
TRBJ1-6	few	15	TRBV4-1	CASSQGPARNSPLHF
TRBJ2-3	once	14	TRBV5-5	CASSLRQGTDTQYF
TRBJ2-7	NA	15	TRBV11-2	CASSLEPSGTYEQYF
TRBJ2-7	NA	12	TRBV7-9	CASTSLAVEQYF